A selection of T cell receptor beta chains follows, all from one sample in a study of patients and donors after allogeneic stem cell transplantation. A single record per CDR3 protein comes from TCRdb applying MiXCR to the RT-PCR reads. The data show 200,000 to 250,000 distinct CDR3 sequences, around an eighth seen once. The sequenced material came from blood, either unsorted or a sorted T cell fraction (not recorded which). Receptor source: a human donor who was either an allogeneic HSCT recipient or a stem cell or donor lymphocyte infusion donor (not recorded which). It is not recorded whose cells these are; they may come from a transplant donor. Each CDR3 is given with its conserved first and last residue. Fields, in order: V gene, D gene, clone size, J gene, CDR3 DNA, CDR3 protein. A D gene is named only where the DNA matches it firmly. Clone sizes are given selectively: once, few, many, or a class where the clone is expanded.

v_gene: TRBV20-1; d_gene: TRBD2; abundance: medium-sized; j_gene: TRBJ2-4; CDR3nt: TGCAGTGCTAGACCTCCGACTAGCGGGAGGGAACTAGCCAAAAACATTCAGTACTTC; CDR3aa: CSARPPTSGRELAKNIQYF
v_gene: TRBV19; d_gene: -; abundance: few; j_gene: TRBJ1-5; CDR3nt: TGTGCCAGTAGTAAAGGATCTAGCAATCAGCCCCAGCATTTT; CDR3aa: CASSKGSSNQPQHF
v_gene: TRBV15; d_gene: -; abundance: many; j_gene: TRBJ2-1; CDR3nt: TGTGCCACCAGCCGCCTGACAGGGGCGGGGGATGAGCAGTTCTTC; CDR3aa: CATSRLTGAGDEQFF
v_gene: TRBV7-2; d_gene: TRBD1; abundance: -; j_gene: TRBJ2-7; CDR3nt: TGTGCCAGCAGCAAGACAGGGCGAGAGCAGTACTTC; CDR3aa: CASSKTGREQYF
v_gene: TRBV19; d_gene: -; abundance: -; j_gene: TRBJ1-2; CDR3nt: TGTGCCAGTAGATGGACGTCGGGAAACTATGGCTACACCTTC; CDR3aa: CASRWTSGNYGYTF
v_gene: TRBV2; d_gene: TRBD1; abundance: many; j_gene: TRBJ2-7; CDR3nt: TGTGCCAGCAGCTTGGTCAGGGGGAGCTCCTACGAGCAGTACTTC; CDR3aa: CASSLVRGSSYEQYF
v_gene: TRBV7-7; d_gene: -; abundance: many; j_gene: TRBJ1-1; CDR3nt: TGTGCTAGCAGCTTAAGATTTCGAACTGAAGCTTTCTTT; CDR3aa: CASSLRFRTEAFF
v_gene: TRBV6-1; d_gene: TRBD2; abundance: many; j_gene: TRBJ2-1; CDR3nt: TGTGCCAGCAGTGAAGCCATAGCGGGGTATTACAATGAGCAGTTCTTC; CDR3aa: CASSEAIAGYYNEQFF
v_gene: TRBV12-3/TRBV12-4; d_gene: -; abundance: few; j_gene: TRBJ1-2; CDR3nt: TGTGCCAGCAGTCAAATGAGGACGGACTATGGCTACACCTTC; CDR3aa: CASSQMRTDYGYTF
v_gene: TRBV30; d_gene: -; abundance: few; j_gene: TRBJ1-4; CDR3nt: TGTGCCTGGAGGGAGGGGATAGGGGTGGAAAAACTGTTTTTT; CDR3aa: CAWREGIGVEKLFF
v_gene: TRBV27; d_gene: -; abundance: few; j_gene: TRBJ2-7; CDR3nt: TGTGCCAGCAGTTCCTACGTACTCCGGGACACCCGGACAAGTTCCTACGAGCAGTACTTC; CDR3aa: CASSSYVLRDTRTSSYEQYF
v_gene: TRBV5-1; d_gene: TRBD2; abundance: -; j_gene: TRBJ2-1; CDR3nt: TGCGCCAGCAGACCGACTAGCGGGACCCTCTTAAGCTCCTACAATGAGCAGTTCTTC; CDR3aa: CASRPTSGTLLSSYNEQFF
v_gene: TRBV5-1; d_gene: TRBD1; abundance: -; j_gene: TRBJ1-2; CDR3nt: TGCGCCAGCAGCCTCGATGGACAGGGATTATATGGCTACACCTTC; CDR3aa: CASSLDGQGLYGYTF
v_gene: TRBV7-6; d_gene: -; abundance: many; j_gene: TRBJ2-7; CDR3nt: TGTGCCAGCAGCGCGATAACGGCCGGGAGCGAGCAGTACTTC; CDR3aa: CASSAITAGSEQYF
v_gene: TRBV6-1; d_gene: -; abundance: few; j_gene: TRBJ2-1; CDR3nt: TGTGCCAGCAGACCGGACTATCACTGGCAGTTCTTC; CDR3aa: CASRPDYHWQFF
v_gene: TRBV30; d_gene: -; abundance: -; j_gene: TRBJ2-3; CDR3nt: TGTGCCTGGGGGGGGGATACGCAGTATTTT; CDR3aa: CAWGGDTQYF
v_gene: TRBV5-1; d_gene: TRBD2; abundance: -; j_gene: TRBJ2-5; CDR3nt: TGCGCCAGCAGCGCGGGACTAGTTGATTGGGAGACCCAGTACTTC; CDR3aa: CASSAGLVDWETQYF
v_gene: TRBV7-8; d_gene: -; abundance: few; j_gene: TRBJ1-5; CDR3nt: TGTGCCAGCAGCCCAGGCGACCCAGATCAGCCCCAGCATTTT; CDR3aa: CASSPGDPDQPQHF
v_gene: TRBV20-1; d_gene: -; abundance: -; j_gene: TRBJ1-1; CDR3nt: TGCAGTGCTAGAATCCCCGGGGGGGTGAACACTGAAGCTTTCTTT; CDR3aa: CSARIPGGVNTEAFF
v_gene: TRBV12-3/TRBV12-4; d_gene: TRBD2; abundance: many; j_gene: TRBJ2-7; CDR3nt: TGTGCCAGCAGTTCAGATCCGGGACTAGCGGGAGGGCCTTCCTACGAGCAGTACTTC; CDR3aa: CASSSDPGLAGGPSYEQYF
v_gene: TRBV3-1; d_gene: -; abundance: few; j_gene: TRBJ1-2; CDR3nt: TGTGCCAGCAGCCTTAACGACCAGACGTCATATGGCTACACCTTC; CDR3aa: CASSLNDQTSYGYTF
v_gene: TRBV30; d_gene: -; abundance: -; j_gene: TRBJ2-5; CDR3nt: TGTGCCTGGAGTCAGGGGGGAGAGACCCAGTACTTC; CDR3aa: CAWSQGGETQYF
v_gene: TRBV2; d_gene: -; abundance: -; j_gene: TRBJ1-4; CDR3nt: TGTGCCAGCAGTGAAGCGCGGTTTGGCTTACTGTTTTTT; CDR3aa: CASSEARFGLLFF
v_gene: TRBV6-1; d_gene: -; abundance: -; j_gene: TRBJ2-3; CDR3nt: TGTGCCAGCAATTCTGGCCTCCGAATGATCACAGATACGCAGTATTTT; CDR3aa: CASNSGLRMITDTQYF
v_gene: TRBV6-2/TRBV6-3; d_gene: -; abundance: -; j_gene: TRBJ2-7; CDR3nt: TGTGCCAGCAGTTCCCCCCGCCGGGGGCCGTGGTACGAGCAGTACTTC; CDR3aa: CASSSPRRGPWYEQYF
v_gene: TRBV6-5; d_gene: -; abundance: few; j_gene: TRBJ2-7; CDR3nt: TGTGCCAGCAGTTACTCATCGGAACCGAACGAGCAGTACTTC; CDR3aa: CASSYSSEPNEQYF
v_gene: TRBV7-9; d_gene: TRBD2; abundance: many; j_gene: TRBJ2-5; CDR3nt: TGTGCCAGCAGCCCCTTTCGGCTAGCGGAGCAAGAGACCCAGTACTTC; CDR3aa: CASSPFRLAEQETQYF
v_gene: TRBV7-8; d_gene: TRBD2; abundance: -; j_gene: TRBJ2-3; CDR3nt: TGTGCCAGCAGCTTAGAGGGCGGGAGCCCAGATACGCAGTATTTT; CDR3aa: CASSLEGGSPDTQYF
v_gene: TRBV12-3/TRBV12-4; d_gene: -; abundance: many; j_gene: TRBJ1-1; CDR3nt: TGTGCCAGCCGACCTTCGCCCACTGAAGCTTTCTTT; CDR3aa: CASRPSPTEAFF
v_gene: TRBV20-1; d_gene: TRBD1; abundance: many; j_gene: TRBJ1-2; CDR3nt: TGCAGTGCTAGAGGGACAGGGGTTGTTGGCTACACCTTC; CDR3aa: CSARGTGVVGYTF
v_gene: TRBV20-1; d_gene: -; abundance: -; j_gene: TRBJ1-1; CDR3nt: TGCAGTGCTAGCACTAGGCAGGCATTGGGTATTGGCACTGAAGCTTTCTTT; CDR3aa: CSASTRQALGIGTEAFF
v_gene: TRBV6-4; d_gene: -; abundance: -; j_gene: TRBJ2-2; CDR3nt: -; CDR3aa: CASSAVDNSPGSCFF
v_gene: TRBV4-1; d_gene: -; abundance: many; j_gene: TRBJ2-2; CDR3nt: TGCGCCAGCAGCCAAGGAGGGGCAAGGGCCACCGGGGAGCTGTTTTTT; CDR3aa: CASSQGGARATGELFF
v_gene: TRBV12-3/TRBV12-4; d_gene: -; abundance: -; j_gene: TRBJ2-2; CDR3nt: TGTGCCAGCAGTTTAGGGCAGGGAGCCAAGGTGGGGGAGCTGTTTTTT; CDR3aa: CASSLGQGAKVGELFF
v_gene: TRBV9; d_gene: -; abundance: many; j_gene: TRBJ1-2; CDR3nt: TGTGCCAGCAGCGTAGTCGGTTCAGGGGCGGATGGCTACACCTTC; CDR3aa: CASSVVGSGADGYTF
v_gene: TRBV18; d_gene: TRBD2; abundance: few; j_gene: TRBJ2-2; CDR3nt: TGTGCCAGCTCACAGGGACTACCGAACACCGGGGAGCTGTTTTTT; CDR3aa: CASSQGLPNTGELFF
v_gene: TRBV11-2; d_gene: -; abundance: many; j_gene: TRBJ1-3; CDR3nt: TGTGCCAGCAGCTTCGGACCGCTCTCTGGAAACACCATATATTTT; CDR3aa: CASSFGPLSGNTIYF
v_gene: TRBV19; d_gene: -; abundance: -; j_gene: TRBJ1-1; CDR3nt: TGTGCCAGTAGTATCTTCCCAGGGCCGAACACTGAAGCTTTCTTT; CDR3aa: CASSIFPGPNTEAFF
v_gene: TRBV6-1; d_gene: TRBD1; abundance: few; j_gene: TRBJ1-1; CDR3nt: TGTGCCAGCAGGACCTTGAGACAGGGCGGCACTGAAGCTTTCTTT; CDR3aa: CASRTLRQGGTEAFF
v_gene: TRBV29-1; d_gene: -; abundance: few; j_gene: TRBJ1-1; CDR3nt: TGCAGCGTTGATATCGAAAACACTGAAGCTTTCTTT; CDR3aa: CSVDIENTEAFF
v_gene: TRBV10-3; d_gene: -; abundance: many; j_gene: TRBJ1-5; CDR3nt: TGTGCCATCAGTGACGATAGCCCCAATCAGCCCCAGCATTTT; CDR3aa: CAISDDSPNQPQHF